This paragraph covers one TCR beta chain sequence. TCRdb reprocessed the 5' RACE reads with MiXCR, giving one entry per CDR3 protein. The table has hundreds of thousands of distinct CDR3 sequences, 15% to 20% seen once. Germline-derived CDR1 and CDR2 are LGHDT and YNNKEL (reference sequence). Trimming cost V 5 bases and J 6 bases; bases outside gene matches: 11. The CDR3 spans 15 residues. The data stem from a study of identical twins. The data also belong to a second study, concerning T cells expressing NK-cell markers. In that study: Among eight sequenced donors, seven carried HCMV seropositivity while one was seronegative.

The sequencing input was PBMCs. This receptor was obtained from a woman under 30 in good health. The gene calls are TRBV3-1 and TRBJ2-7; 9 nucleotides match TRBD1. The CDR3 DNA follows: TGTGCCAGCAGCAAAGCGGGACAGGGTCCTCTCGAGCAGTACTTC. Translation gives CASSKAGQGPLEQYF.